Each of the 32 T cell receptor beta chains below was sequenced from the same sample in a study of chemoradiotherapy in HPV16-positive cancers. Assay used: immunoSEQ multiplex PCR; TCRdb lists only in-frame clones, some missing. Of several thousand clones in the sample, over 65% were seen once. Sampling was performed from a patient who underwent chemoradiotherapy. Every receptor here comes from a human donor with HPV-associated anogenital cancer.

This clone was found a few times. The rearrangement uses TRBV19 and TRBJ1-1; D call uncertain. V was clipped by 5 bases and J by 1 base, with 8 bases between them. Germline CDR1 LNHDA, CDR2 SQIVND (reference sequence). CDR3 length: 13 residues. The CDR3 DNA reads TGTGCCAGTAGTGCGGAGGGGAACACTGAAGCTTTCTTT. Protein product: CASSAEGNTEAFF.

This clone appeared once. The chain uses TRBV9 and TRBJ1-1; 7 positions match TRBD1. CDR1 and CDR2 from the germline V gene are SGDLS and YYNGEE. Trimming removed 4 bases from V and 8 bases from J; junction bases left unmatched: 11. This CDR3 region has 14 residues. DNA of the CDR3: TGTGCCAGCAGCTCTCGACAGGGAATTGCCGAAGCTTTCTTT. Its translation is CASSSRQGIAEAFF.

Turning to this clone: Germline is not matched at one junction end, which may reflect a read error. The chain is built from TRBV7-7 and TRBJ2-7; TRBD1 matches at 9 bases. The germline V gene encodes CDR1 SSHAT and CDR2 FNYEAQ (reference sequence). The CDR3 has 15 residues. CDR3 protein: CASSPGGDRAHEQYF. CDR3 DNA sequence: TGTGCTAGCAGCCCGGGCGGGGACAGGGCCCACGAGCAGTACTTC.

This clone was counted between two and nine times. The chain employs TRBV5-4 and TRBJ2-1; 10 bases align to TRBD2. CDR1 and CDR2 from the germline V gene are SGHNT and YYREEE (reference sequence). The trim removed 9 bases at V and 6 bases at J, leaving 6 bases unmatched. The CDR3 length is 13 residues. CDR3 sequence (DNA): TGTGCCATCCGACTAGCGGGTAGCAATGAGCAGTTCTTC. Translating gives CAIRLAGSNEQFF.

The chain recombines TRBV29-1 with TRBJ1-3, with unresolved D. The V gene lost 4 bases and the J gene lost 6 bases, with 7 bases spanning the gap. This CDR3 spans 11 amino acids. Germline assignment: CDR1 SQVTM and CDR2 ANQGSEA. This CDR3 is CSVGDLNTIYF. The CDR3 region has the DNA TGCAGCGTTGGGGATTTAAACACCATATATTTT.

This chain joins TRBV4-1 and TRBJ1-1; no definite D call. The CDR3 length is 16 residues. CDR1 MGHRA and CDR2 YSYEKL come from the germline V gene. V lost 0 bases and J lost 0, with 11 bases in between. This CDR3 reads CASSQESQTMNTEAFF. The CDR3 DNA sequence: TGCGCCAGCAGCCAAGAATCCCAAACTATGAACACTGAAGCTTTCTTT.

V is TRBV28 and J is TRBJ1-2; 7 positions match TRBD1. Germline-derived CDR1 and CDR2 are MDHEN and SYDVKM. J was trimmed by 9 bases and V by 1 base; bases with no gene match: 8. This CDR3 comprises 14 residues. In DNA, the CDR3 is TGTGCCAGCAGTTTATCTGCGACAGGGCGTCGCTACACCTTC. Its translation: CASSLSATGRRYTF.

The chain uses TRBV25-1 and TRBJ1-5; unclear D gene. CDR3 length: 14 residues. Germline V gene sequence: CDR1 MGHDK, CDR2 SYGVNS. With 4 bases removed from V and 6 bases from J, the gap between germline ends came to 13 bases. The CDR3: CASSVGLEGQPQHF. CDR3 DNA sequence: TGTGCCAGCAGTGTAGGGTTGGAAGGTCAGCCCCAGCATTTT.

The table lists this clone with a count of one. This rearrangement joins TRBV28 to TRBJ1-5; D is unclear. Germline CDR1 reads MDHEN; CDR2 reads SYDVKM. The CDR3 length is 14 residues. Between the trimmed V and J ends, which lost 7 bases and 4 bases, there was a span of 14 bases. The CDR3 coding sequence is TGTGCCAGCAAGTTTATCGGGTTAAATCAGCCCCAGCATTTT. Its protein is CASKFIGLNQPQHF.

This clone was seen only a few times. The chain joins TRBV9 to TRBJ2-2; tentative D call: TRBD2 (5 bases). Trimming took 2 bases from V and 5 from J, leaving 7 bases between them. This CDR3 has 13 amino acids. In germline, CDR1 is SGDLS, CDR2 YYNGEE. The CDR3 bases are TGTGCCAGCAGCGTGGACTGGACCGGGGAGCTGTTTTTT. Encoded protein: CASSVDWTGELFF. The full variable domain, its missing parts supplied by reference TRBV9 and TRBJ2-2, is DSGVTQTPKHLITATGQRVTLRCSPRSGDLSVYWYQQSLDQGLQFLIQYYNGEERAKGNILERFSAQQFPDLHSELNLSSLELGDSALYFCASSVDWTGELFFGEGSRLTVL.

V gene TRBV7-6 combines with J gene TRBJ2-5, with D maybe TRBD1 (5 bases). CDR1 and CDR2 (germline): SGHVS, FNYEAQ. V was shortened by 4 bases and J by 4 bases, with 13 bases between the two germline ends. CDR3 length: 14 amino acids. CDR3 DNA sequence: TGTGCCAGCAGCTCCGGACACGACGGAGAGACCCAGTACTTC. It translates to CASSSGHDGETQYF.

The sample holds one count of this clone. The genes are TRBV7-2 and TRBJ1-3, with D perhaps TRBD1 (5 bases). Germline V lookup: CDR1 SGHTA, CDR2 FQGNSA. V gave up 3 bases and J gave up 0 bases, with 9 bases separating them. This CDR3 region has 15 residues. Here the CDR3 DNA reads TGTGCCAGCAGCTTGATGACAGACTCTGGAAACACCATATATTTT. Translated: CASSLMTDSGNTIYF.

The CDR3 DNA reads TGTGCCAGCAGACTCCGGGACAGGGAAGAGACCCAGTACTTC. Amino acids: CASRLRDREETQYF. The rearrangement uses TRBV5-4 and TRBJ2-5, with 9 bases fitting TRBD1. This CDR3 region has 14 residues. V was pared by 5 bases and J by 3 bases, with 5 bases of the junction left unmatched. Looked up from germline, CDR1 is SGHNT and CDR2 is YYREEE (reference sequence).

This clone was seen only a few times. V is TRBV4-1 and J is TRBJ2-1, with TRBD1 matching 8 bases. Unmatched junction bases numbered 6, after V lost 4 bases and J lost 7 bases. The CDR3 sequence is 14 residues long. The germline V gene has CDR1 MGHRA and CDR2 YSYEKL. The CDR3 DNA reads TGCGCCAGCAGCCCCGGGGACAGGCGGAATGAGCAGTTCTTC. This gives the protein CASSPGDRRNEQFF.

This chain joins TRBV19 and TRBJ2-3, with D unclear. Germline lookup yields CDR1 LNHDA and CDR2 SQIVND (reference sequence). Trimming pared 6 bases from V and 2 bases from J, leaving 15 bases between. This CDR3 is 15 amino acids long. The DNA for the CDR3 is TGTGCCAGTAGATCTGGGCAGCCCTACACAGATACGCAGTATTTT. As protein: CASRSGQPYTDTQYF.

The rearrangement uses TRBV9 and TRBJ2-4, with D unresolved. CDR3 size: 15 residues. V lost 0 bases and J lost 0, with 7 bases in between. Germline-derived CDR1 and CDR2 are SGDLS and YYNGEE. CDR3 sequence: CASSVGAVAKNIQYF. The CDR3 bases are TGTGCCAGCAGCGTAGGGGCAGTAGCCAAAAACATTCAGTACTTC.

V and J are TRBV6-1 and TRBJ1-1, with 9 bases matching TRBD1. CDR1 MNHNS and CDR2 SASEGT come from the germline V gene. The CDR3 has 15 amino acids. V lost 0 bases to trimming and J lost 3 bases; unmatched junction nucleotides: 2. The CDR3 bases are TGTGCCAGCAGTGAAGCGGACAGGGGACACACTGAAGCTTTCTTT. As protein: CASSEADRGHTEAFF.

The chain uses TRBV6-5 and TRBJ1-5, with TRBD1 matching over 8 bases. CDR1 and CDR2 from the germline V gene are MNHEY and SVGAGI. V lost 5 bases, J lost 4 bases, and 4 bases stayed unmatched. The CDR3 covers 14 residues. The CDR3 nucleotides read TGTGCCAGCAGTCGGGACAGGTTTAATCAGCCCCAGCATTTT. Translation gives CASSRDRFNQPQHF.

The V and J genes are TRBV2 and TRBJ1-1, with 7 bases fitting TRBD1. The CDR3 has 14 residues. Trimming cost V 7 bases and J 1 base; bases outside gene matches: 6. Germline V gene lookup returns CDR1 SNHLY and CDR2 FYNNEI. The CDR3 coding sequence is TGTGCCAGCAATCGGTACAGGGGGAACACTGAAGCTTTCTTT. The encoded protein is CASNRYRGNTEAFF. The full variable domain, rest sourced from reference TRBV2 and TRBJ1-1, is EPEVTQTPSHQVTQMGQEVILRCVPISNHLYFYWYRQILGQKVEFLVSFYNNEISEKSEIFDDQFSVERPDGSNFTLKIRSTKLEDSAMYFCASNRYRGNTEAFFGQGTRLTVV.

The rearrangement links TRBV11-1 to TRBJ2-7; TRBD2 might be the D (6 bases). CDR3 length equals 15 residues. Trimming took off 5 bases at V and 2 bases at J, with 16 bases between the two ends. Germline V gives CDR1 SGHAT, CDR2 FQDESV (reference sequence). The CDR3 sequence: CASSPRPGETYEQYF. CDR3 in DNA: TGTGCCAGCAGCCCCAGGCCGGGGGAGACCTACGAGCAGTACTTC.

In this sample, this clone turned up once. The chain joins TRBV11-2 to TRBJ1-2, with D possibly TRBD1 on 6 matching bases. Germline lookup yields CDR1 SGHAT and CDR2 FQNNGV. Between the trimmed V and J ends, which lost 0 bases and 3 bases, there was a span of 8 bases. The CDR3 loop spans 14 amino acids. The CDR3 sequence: CASSLDPGDYGYTF. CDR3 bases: TGTGCCAGCAGCTTAGACCCAGGGGACTATGGCTACACCTTC.

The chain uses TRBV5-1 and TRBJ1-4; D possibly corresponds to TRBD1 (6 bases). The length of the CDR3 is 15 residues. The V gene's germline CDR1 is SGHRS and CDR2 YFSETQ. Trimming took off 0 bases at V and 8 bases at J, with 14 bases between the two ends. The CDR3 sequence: CASSLGPTGQEKLFF. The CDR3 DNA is TGCGCCAGCAGCTTGGGCCCGACAGGCCAAGAAAAACTGTTTTTT.

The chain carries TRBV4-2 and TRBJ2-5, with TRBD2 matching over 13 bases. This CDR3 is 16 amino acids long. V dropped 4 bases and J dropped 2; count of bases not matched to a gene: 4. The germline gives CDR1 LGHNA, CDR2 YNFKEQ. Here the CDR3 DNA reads TGTGCCAGCAGCCTCGGACTAGCGGGGGTGCAAGAGACCCAGTACTTC. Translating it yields CASSLGLAGVQETQYF.

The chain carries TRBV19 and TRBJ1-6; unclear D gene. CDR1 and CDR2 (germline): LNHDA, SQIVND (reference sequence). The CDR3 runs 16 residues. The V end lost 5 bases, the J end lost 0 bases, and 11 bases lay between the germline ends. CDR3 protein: CASSPQEGSYNSPLHF. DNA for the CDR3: TGTGCCAGTAGTCCTCAGGAGGGCTCCTATAATTCACCCCTCCACTTT. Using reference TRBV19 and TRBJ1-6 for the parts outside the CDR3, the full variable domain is DGGITQSPKYLFRKEGQNVTLSCEQNLNHDAMYWYRQDPGQGLRLIYYSQIVNDFQKGDIAEGYSVSREKKESFPLTVTSAQKNPTAFYLCASSPQEGSYNSPLHFGNGTRLTVT.

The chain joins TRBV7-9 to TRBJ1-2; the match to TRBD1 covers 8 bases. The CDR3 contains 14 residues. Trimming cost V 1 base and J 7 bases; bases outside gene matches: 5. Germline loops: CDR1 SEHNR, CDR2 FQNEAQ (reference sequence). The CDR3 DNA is TGTGCCAGCAGCTTAGTCCAGGGGGCTAGTGGCTACACCTTC. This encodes CASSLVQGASGYTF. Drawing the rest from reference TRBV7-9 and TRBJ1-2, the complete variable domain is DTGVSQNPRHKITKRGQNVTFRCDPISEHNRLYWYRQTLGQGPEFLTYFQNEAQLEKSRLLSDRFSAERPKGSFSTLEIQRTEQGDSAMYLCASSLVQGASGYTFGSGTRLTVV.

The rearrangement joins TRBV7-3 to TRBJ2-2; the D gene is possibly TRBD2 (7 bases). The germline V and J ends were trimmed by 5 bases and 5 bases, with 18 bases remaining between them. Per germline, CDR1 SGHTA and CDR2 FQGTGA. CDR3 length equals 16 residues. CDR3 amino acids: CASSQVSGGGTGELFF. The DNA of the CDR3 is TGTGCCAGCAGCCAAGTATCGGGGGGCGGGACCGGGGAGCTGTTTTTT.

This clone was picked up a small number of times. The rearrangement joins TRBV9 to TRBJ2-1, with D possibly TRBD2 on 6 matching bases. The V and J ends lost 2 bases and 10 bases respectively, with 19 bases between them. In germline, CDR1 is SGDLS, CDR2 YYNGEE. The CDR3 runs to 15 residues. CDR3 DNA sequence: TGTGCCAGCAGCGTTTCCCCGACTTTTAGCGGAGAGCAGTTCTTC. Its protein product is CASSVSPTFSGEQFF.

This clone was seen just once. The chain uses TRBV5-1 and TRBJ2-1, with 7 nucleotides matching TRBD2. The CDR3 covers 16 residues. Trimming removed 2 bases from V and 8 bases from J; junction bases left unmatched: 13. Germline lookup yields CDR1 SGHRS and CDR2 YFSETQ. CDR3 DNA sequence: TGCGCCAGCAGCTTTTTTTCGGGACTATCGACAGATGAGCAGTTCTTC. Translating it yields CASSFFSGLSTDEQFF.

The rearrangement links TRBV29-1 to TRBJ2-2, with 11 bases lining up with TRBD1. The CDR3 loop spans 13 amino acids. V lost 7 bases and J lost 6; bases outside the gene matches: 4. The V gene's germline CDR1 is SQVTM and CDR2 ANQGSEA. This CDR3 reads CSGGQGAAGELFF. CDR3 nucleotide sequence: TGCAGCGGCGGACAGGGGGCGGCCGGGGAGCTGTTTTTT.

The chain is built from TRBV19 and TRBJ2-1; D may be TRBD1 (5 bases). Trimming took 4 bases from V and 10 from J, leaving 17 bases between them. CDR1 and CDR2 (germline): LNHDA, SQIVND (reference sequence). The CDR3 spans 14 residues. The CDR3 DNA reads TGTGCCAGTAGTACAGGACCAACTACAGGAGAGCAGTTCTTC. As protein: CASSTGPTTGEQFF.

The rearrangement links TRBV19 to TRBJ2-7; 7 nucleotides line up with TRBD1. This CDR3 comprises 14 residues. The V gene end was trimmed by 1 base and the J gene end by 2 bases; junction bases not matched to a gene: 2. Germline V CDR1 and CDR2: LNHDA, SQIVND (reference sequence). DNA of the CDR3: TGTGCCAGTAGTATAGTGACAGGGACCTACGAGCAGTACTTC. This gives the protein CASSIVTGTYEQYF.

CDR3 region: CASSLLMRGGWDTQYF. CDR3 sequence (DNA): TGTGCCAGCAGCCTTCTAATGCGGGGGGGCTGGGATACGCAGTATTTT. The chain carries TRBV7-2 and TRBJ2-3, with TRBD2 matching 9 bases. With V trimmed by 5 bases and J by 6 bases, 12 bases remained unmatched. CDR1 SGHTA and CDR2 FQGNSA come from the germline V gene. This CDR3 comprises 16 residues.